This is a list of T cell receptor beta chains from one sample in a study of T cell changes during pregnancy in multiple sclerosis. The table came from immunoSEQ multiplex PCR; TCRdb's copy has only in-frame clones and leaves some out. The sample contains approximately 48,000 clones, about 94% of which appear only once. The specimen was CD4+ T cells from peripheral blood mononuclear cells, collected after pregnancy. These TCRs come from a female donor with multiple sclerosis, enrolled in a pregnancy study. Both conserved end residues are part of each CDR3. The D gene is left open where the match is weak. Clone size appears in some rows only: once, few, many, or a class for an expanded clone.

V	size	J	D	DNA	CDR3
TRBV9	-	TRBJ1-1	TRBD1	TGTGCCAGCAGCGTGGAGGGACAGGGTAAGGGGGTGGACACTGAAGCTTTCTTT	CASSVEGQGKGVDTEAFF
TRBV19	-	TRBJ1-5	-	TGTGCCAGTAGTATAGATTTACGGCGGAGTCAGCCCCAGCATTTT	CASSIDLRRSQPQHF
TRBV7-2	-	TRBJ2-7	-	TGTGCCAGCAGCGTCGCAGGGAATTTGGGCTCCTACGAGCAGTACTTC	CASSVAGNLGSYEQYF
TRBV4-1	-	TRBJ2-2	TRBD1	TGCGCCAGCAGCCATCCGCCCGGGACAGGGGGCACCTTTTACACCGGGGAGCTGTTTTTT	CASSHPPGTGGTFYTGELFF
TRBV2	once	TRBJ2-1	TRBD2	TGTGCCACCCTTCAGATAGCGGGAGGCCCCAATGAGCAGTTCTTC	CATLQIAGGPNEQFF
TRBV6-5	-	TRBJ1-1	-	TGTGCCAGCAGTAGACGACAGAATATGAACACTGAAGCTTTCTTT	CASSRRQNMNTEAFF
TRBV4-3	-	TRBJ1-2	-	TGCGCCAGCAGCCAAGCAGGGTTGGCGAACTATGGCTACACCTTC	CASSQAGLANYGYTF
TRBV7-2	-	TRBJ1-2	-	TGTGCCAGCAGCTACGAGGACTATGGCTACACCTTC	CASSYEDYGYTF
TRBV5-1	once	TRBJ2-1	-	TGCGCCAGCAGCTTGACAGACTACAATGAGCAGTTCTTC	CASSLTDYNEQFF
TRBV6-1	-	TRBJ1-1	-	TGTGCCACCAGGGGAGCTTTCCGCACTGAAGCTTTCTTT	CATRGAFRTEAFF
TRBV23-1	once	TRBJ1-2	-	TGCGCCAGCATATCTCATGGCTACACCTTC	CASISHGYTF
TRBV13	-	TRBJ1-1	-	TGTGCCAGCAGCAGACCTAGCGCAGCTTTCTTT	CASSRPSAAFF
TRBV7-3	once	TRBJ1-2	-	TGTGCCAGCAGCTTGGCGCAGGGCGACTATGGCTACACCTTC	CASSLAQGDYGYTF
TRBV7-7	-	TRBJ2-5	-	TGTGCCAGCAGCTTAGGAGGGCTCGGGGAGACCCAGTACTTC	CASSLGGLGETQYF
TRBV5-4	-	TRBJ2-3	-	TGTGCCAGCAGCTTGGAGGCAGGGAGGAGTACAGATACGCAGTATTTT	CASSLEAGRSTDTQYF
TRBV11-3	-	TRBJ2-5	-	TGTGCCAGCAGCTTAGGCGCCCAAGAGACCCAGTACTTC	CASSLGAQETQYF
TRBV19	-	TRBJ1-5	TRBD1	TGTGCCAGCGGGGACAGCCTAAATCAGCCCCAGCATTTT	CASGDSLNQPQHF
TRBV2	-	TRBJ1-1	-	TGTGCCAGCACTCCAAATCTGCAGGACACTGAAGCTTTCTTT	CASTPNLQDTEAFF
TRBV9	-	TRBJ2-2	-	TGTGCCAGCAGCATCTCAGGGAATCCCGGGGAGCTGTTTTTT	CASSISGNPGELFF
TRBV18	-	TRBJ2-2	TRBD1	TGTGCCAGCTCACCACCGCTCTGGTGGGGCGCGACAGGGTTAATCACCGGGGAGCTGTTTTTT	CASSPPLWWGATGLITGELFF
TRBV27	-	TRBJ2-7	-	TGTGCCAGCAGCCGAAGGGCAGGGACCTACGAGCAGTACTTC	CASSRRAGTYEQYF
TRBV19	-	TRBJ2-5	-	TGTGCCAGTAGTATCTCAGGGACATACCAAGAGACCCAGTACTTC	CASSISGTYQETQYF
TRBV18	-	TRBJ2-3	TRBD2	TGTGCCAGCTCACTGTTACCGGTGACTAGCGGGACTAGTTCTAGCACAGATACGCAGTATTTT	CASSLLPVTSGTSSSTDTQYF
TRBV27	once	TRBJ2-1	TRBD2	TGTGCCAGCAGTTTCCCGGCTAGCGGTTACAATGAGCAGTTCTTC	CASSFPASGYNEQFF
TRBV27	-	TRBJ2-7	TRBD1	TGTGCCAGCAGTTTGTTTCCGGGACAGGGGGCTTACGAGCAGTACTTC	CASSLFPGQGAYEQYF
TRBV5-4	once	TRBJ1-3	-	TGTGCCAGCAGCTCTAGGGCAGGGGTAGACGCTGGAAACACCATATATTTT	CASSSRAGVDAGNTIYF